These T cell receptor beta chains were read from a single sample in a study of beta chain features in type 1 diabetes. The repertoire was sequenced with immunoSEQ multiplex PCR; TCRdb's copy has only in-frame clones and lacks some. The sample carries about 240,000 clones, 25% to 30% recorded once. The specimen was central memory CD4+ T cells from blood. These receptors all come from a young man in good health. CDR3s include the opening cysteine and the closing phenylalanine or tryptophan. Each record gives: D gene, J gene, clone size, V gene, CDR3 protein, CDR3 DNA. The D gene is left open where the match is weak. Rows may omit the clone size; those that give it use once, few, many or a size class.

>.|TRBJ2-1|.|TRBV27
CASNDSYEQFF
TGTGCCAGCAACGATAGCTATGAGCAGTTCTTC
>TRBD2|TRBJ2-4|.|TRBV6-1
CATGLAGNKNIQYF
TGTGCGACCGGACTAGCGGGGAACAAAAACATTCAGTACTTC
>.|TRBJ1-1|.|TRBV7-2
CASSLVEAFF
TGTGCCAGCAGCTTAGTTGAAGCTTTCTTT
>TRBD1|TRBJ2-7|few|TRBV4-2
CASSRAGTGDREQYF
TGTGCCAGCAGTCGGGCCGGGACAGGGGATCGCGAGCAGTACTTC
>TRBD2|TRBJ2-1|.|TRBV5-6
CASSFRKLAGLAFF
TGTGCCAGCAGCTTCCGGAAACTAGCGGGATTGGCGTTCTTC
>.|TRBJ2-5|few|TRBV7-9
CASSLFETQYF
TGTGCCAGCAGCCTATTTGAGACCCAGTACTTC
>TRBD2|TRBJ2-3|.|TRBV5-4
CASSDSGSTDTQYF
TGTGCCAGCAGCGATAGCGGGAGCACAGATACGCAGTATTTT
>.|TRBJ2-7|few|TRBV29-1
CSVEDGVLSYEQYF
TGCAGCGTTGAAGATGGGGTTCTCTCCTACGAGCAGTACTTC
>TRBD1|TRBJ1-2|few|TRBV29-1
CSVGDRGYGYTF
TGCAGCGTCGGAGACAGGGGCTATGGCTACACCTTC
>TRBD1|TRBJ1-1|.|TRBV7-8
CASSTQGAMNTEAFF
TGTGCCAGCAGTACTCAGGGGGCGATGAACACTGAAGCTTTCTTT
>.|TRBJ2-7|.|TRBV28
CASSLSPSPSYEQYF
TGTGCCAGCAGTTTGTCCCCTAGCCCATCCTACGAGCAGTACTTC
>TRBD1|TRBJ2-6|.|TRBV30
CAWSVYGFGRGSSGANVLTF
TGTGCCTGGAGTGTTTATGGTTTCGGCAGGGGGAGCTCTGGGGCCAACGTCCTGACTTTC
>TRBD2|TRBJ2-3|few|TRBV18
CASSPPTSGGVKTQYF
TGTGCCAGCTCACCACCGACTAGCGGGGGGGTCAAAACGCAGTATTTT
>TRBD2|TRBJ2-1|many|TRBV15
CATSTSGRAGEQFF
TGTGCCACCTCTACTAGCGGGAGGGCCGGTGAGCAGTTCTTC
>.|TRBJ1-2|.|TRBV7-9
CASSRRGGDGYTF
TGTGCCAGCAGCCGCCGAGGAGGTGACGGCTACACCTTC
>.|TRBJ2-7|.|TRBV2
CASSQDSTAEQYF
TGTGCCAGCTCTCAGGACTCAACAGCAGAGCAGTACTTC
>.|TRBJ2-1|few|TRBV18
CASSPGRSSYNEQFF
TGTGCCAGCTCACCGGGGCGGAGCTCCTACAATGAGCAGTTCTTC
>.|TRBJ2-1|few|TRBV10-3
CAISESTYNEQFF
TGTGCCATCAGTGAGAGCACTTACAATGAGCAGTTCTTC
>TRBD2|TRBJ2-7|.|TRBV2
CASSVAGDFYEQYF
TGTGCCAGCAGCGTAGCGGGGGACTTCTACGAGCAGTACTTC
>.|TRBJ2-5|.|TRBV5-6
CASSLQSGETQYF
TGTGCCAGCAGCTTACAATCGGGGGAGACCCAGTACTTC
>.|TRBJ2-3|.|TRBV4-1
CASSQAGTDTQYF
TGCGCCAGCAGCCAAGCAGGCACAGATACGCAGTATTTT
>.|TRBJ2-1|.|TRBV5-1
CASSPAGQGSYNEQFF
TGCGCCAGCAGCCCCGCAGGGCAGGGATCGTACAATGAGCAGTTCTTC
>.|TRBJ2-5|few|TRBV7-9
CASSLSPGETQYF
TGTGCCAGCAGCTTATCTCCCGGGGAGACCCAGTACTTC
>TRBD1|TRBJ2-7|many|TRBV7-9
CASSFGQGLSYEQYF
TGTGCCAGCAGCTTCGGACAGGGCCTCTCCTACGAGCAGTACTTC
>TRBD1|TRBJ1-6|few|TRBV6-5
CASRPPTGSGSPLHF
TGTGCCAGCAGACCCCCGACAGGGTCAGGTTCACCCCTCCACTTT
>.|TRBJ2-1|few|TRBV7-9
CASSSDVYNEQFF
TGTGCCAGCAGCTCGGACGTCTACAATGAGCAGTTCTTC
>.|TRBJ2-1|few|TRBV29-1
CSVVQAGNEQFF
TGCAGCGTTGTTCAAGCGGGCAATGAGCAGTTCTTC
>.|TRBJ2-5|.|TRBV6-6
CASRTDQETQYF
TGTGCCAGCAGGACAGACCAAGAGACCCAGTACTTC
>.|TRBJ2-7|.|TRBV11-2
CASSLSGVYEQYF
TGTGCCAGCAGCTTATCGGGGGTGTACGAGCAGTACTTC
>TRBD1|TRBJ2-7|few|TRBV2
CASSGNRGDEQYF
TGTGCCAGCAGTGGGAACAGGGGGGACGAGCAGTACTTC
>TRBD1|TRBJ2-1|many|TRBV5-1
CASSRDSQSSYNEQFF
TGCGCCAGCAGCCGGGACAGCCAGAGCTCCTACAATGAGCAGTTCTTC
>TRBD1|TRBJ2-7|few|TRBV9
CASSQGQGGTYEQYF
TGTGCCAGCAGCCAGGGACAGGGGGGAACCTACGAGCAGTACTTC
>TRBD2|TRBJ2-5|.|TRBV29-1
CSVGGSSGSFQETQYF
TGCAGCGTGGGGGGGAGTAGCGGGAGCTTTCAAGAGACCCAGTACTTC
>.|TRBJ2-3|few|TRBV9
CASSVVFTDTQYF
TGTGCCAGCAGCGTTGTGTTCACAGATACGCAGTATTTT
>.|TRBJ2-3|few|TRBV13
CASSLSRGGGSTDTQYF
TGTGCCAGCAGCTTATCACGCGGAGGGGGCAGCACAGATACGCAGTATTTT
>.|TRBJ1-1|few|TRBV19
CASSLQGNTEAFF
TGTGCCAGTAGTTTACAGGGGAACACTGAAGCTTTCTTT
>TRBD1|TRBJ2-1|.|TRBV28
CASRGTGSDEQFF
TGTGCCAGCAGGGGGACAGGGAGTGATGAGCAGTTCTTC
>TRBD2|TRBJ2-7|.|TRBV5-6
CASSLVTSGVYEQYF
TGTGCCAGCAGCTTGGTTACTAGCGGGGTGTACGAGCAGTACTTC
>.|TRBJ1-1|few|TRBV30
CAWRPRGQLNTEAFF
TGTGCCTGGAGGCCCCGGGGTCAGCTGAACACTGAAGCTTTCTTT
>.|TRBJ2-2|.|TRBV4-2
CASSLPVDTGELFF
TGTGCCAGCAGCCTCCCAGTTGACACCGGGGAGCTGTTTTTT
>.|TRBJ2-1|.|TRBV7-2
CASSLVVGGYNEQFF
TGTGCCAGCAGCTTAGTGGTGGGAGGCTACAATGAGCAGTTCTTC
>.|TRBJ1-1|.|TRBV9
CASTQGRANQNTEAFF
TGTGCCAGCACCCAGGGCCGAGCTAACCAGAACACTGAAGCTTTCTTT
>TRBD2|TRBJ2-2|.|TRBV7-9
CASSLSGRHGELFF
TGTGCCAGCAGCTTAAGCGGGAGGCACGGGGAGCTGTTTTTT
>.|TRBJ2-1|.|TRBV14
CASSPLSGPRGWEQFF
TGTGCCAGCAGCCCCCTCAGCGGGCCTAGGGGATGGGAGCAGTTCTTC
>.|TRBJ1-5|.|TRBV19
CASSQVHSNQPQHF
TGTGCCAGTAGTCAGGTTCATAGCAATCAGCCCCAGCATTTT
>TRBD1|TRBJ1-1|.|TRBV5-6
CASSFDRVNTEAFF
TGTGCCAGCAGCTTTGACAGGGTGAACACTGAAGCTTTCTTT
>.|TRBJ2-1|few|TRBV6-1
CASSNQGSPLF
TGTGCCAGCAGTAATCAGGGGTCCCCCCTCTTC
>.|TRBJ2-7|.|TRBV5-1
CASSSGTELVYEQYF
TGCGCCAGCAGCTCCGGGACTGAGTTGGTTTACGAGCAGTACTTC
>TRBD1|TRBJ1-2|once|TRBV29-1
CSAQGANGYTF
TGCAGCGCCCAGGGGGCGAATGGCTACACCTTC
>TRBD1|TRBJ2-7|.|TRBV30
CAWSTKRTGGKQYF
TGTGCCTGGAGTACAAAAAGGACAGGGGGTAAGCAGTACTTC
>.|TRBJ2-7|.|TRBV7-8
CASSLAQGSGEQYF
TGTGCCAGCAGCTTAGCACAGGGCTCGGGGGAGCAGTACTTC
>.|TRBJ2-7|few|TRBV30
CAWSVDGSSYEQYF
TGTGCCTGGAGTGTAGACGGATCCTCCTACGAGCAGTACTTC
>.|TRBJ2-5|few|TRBV7-7
CASSLEYRPQETQYF
TGTGCCAGCAGCTTAGAATACAGGCCTCAAGAGACCCAGTACTTC